This TCR beta chain was found in a study of T cell clones after liver transplantation. Study details: Tolerant meant at least one year fully off immunosuppression without liver enzymes above twice normal.

Measured with immunoSEQ multiplex PCR; TCRdb has only the in-frame clones, and not every one. The profile covers nearly 55,000 clones, with roughly 80% appearing a single time and around 8.7% taken by the ten largest. This clone occurred once. The CDR3 loop spans 13 amino acids. The V and J ends lost 1 base and 3 bases respectively, with 8 bases between them. Germline CDR1 is SGHNT and CDR2 is YYREEE (reference sequence). Sequencing was performed on CD4+ T cells from blood, taken before liver transplant. This sequence was found in a human donor who received a liver transplant. The chain has TRBV5-4 and TRBJ2-7, with a possible D match to TRBD1 (6 bases). The CDR3 nucleotides are TGTGCCAGCAGCTTGAGGACAGACTACGAGCAGTACTTC. Protein: CASSLRTDYEQYF.